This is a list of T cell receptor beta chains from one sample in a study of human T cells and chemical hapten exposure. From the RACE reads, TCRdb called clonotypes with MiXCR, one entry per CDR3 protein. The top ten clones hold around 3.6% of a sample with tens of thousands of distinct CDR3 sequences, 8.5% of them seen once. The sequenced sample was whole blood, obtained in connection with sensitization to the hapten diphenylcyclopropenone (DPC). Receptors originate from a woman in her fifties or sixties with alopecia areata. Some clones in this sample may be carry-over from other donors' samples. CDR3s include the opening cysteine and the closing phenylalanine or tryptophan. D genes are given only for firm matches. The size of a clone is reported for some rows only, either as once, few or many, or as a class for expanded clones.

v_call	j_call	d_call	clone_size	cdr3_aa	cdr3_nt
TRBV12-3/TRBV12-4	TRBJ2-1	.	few	CASRLDQGNEQFF	TGTGCCAGCAGACTTGACCAGGGCAATGAGCAGTTCTTC
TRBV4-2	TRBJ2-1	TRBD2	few	CASSQDRLAGALEVNEQFF	TGTGCCAGCAGCCAAGATCGGCTAGCGGGAGCCCTGGAGGTAAATGAGCAGTTCTTC
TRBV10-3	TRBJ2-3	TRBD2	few	CAISEFGTSVITDTQYF	TGTGCCATCAGTGAGTTCGGGACTAGCGTGATCACAGATACGCAGTATTTT
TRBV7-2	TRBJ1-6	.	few	CASSSRQFSPLHF	TGTGCCAGCAGCTCCCGACAGTTTTCACCCCTCCACTTT
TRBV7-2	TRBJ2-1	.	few	CASSLVQGYPPYNEQFF	TGTGCCAGCAGCTTAGTCCAGGGGTACCCCCCTTACAATGAGCAGTTCTTC
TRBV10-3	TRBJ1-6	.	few	CAISVDAGRSNSPLHF	TGTGCCATCAGTGTGGATGCCGGGCGGAGTAATTCACCCCTCCACTTT
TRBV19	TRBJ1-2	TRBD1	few	CASSLGQELYGYTF	TGTGCCAGTAGCTTGGGACAGGAACTCTATGGCTACACCTTC
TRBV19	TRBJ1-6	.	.	CASSFGDSPLHF	TGTGCCAGCAGTTTTGGGGACTCACCCCTCCACTTT
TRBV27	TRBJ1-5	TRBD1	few	CASSDRGRSNQPQHF	TGTGCCAGCAGTGACAGGGGGCGAAGCAATCAGCCCCAGCATTTT
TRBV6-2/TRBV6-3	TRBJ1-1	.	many	CASSYWANTEAFF	TGTGCCAGCAGTTACTGGGCGAACACTGAAGCTTTCTTT
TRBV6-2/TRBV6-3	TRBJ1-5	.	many	CASRQVGISNQPQHF	TGTGCCAGCAGGCAAGTTGGAATTAGCAATCAGCCCCAGCATTTT
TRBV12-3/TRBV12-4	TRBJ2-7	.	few	CASSLGGVQYF	TGTGCCAGCAGTTTAGGGGGGGTGCAGTACTTC
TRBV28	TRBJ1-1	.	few	CASRPIVSEAFF	TGTGCCAGCAGGCCTATAGTCTCTGAAGCTTTCTTT
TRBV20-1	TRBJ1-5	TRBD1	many	CSARLARDRGRLIQPQHF	TGCAGTGCTAGACTTGCCCGGGACAGGGGGCGATTGATACAGCCCCAGCATTTT
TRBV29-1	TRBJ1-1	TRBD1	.	CSVPDRATEAFF	TGCAGCGTGCCGGACAGGGCCACTGAAGCTTTCTTT
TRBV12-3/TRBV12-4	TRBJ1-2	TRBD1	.	CASRGTGGPQNYGYTF	TGTGCCAGCAGGGGGACAGGGGGGCCGCAAAACTATGGCTACACCTTC
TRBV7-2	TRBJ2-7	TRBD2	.	CASRLPSGGAADEQYF	TGTGCCAGCAGACTCCCTAGCGGGGGGGCCGCGGACGAGCAGTACTTC
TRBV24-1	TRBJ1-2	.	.	CATSDSGGGLNYGYTF	TGTGCCACCAGTGATTCCGGTGGGGGCCTAAACTATGGCTACACCTTC
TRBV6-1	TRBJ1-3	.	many	CASSARGSGNTIYF	TGTGCCAGCAGCGCAAGGGGATCTGGAAACACCATATATTTT
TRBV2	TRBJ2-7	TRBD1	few	CASSGDRAYEQYF	TGTGCCAGCAGTGGGGACAGAGCCTACGAGCAGTACTTC
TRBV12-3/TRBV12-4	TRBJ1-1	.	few	CASSDRAGAFF	TGTGCCAGCAGTGACCGGGCCGGAGCTTTCTTT
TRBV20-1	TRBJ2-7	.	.	CSARETGAEQYF	TGCAGTGCTAGAGAAACAGGTGCCGAGCAGTACTTC
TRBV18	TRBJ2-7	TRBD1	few	CASSPGTVQLYEQYF	TGTGCCAGCTCGCCCGGGACAGTGCAACTCTACGAGCAGTACTTC
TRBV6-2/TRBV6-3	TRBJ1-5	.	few	CASSTQARQPQHF	TGTGCCAGCAGTACGCAGGCCAGGCAGCCCCAGCATTTT
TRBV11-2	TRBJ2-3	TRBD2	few	CASSSYRGTSGRDTQYF	TGTGCCAGCAGCTCATATCGCGGGACTAGCGGGAGAGATACGCAGTATTTT
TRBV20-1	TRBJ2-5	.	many	CSANDQETQYF	TGCAGTGCGAACGACCAAGAGACCCAGTACTTC
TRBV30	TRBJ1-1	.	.	CAWSVSGPMNTEAFF	TGTGCCTGGAGCGTATCCGGCCCCATGAACACTGAAGCTTTCTTT
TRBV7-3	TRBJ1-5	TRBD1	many	CASSPQTGVSNQPQHF	TGTGCCAGCAGCCCCCAGACAGGGGTCAGCAATCAGCCCCAGCATTTT
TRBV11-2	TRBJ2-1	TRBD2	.	CASRLVGGGAVNEQFF	TGTGCCAGCAGACTAGTCGGCGGGGGGGCAGTTAATGAGCAGTTCTTC
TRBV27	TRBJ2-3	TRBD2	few	CASSGMGGSQPDTQYF	TGTGCCAGCAGTGGCATGGGAGGGAGCCAGCCAGATACGCAGTATTTT
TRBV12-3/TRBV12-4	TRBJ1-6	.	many	CASSLRGLNSPLHF	TGTGCCAGCAGTTTGCGGGGGCTTAATTCACCCCTCCACTTT
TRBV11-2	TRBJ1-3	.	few	CASSLYSGNTIYF	TGTGCCAGCAGCTTATATTCGGGAAACACCATATATTTT
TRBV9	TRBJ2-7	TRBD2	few	CASSAAGTSVYEQYF	TGTGCCAGCAGCGCTGCCGGGACTAGCGTCTACGAGCAGTACTTC
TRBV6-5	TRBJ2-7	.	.	CASSYDSPKGGQYF	TGTGCCAGCAGTTACGACAGTCCAAAGGGGGGGCAGTACTTC
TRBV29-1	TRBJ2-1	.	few	CSVLGASLLESQFF	TGCAGCGTTCTTGGGGCAAGTTTATTGGAGTCTCAGTTCTTC
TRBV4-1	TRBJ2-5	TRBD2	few	CASSHPRAGGPEETQYF	TGCGCCAGCAGCCATCCTCGGGCGGGGGGGCCCGAGGAGACCCAGTACTTC
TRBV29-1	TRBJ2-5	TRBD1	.	CSVAQDRGIGTQYF	TGCAGCGTTGCACAAGACAGGGGTATAGGGACCCAGTACTTC
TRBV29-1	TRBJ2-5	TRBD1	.	CSVFLRDRFFF	TGCAGCGTTTTCCTCCGGGACAGGTTCTTCTTC
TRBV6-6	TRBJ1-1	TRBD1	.	CASATTGGTEAFF	TGTGCCAGCGCGACGACAGGGGGCACTGAAGCTTTCTTT
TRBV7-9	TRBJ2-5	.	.	CASSSRTAQETQYF	TGTGCCAGCAGCTCGAGGACAGCCCAAGAGACCCAGTACTTC
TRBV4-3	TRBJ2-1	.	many	CASSQAAGGGRNEQFF	TGCGCCAGCAGCCAAGCGGCAGGGGGAGGGCGTAATGAGCAGTTCTTC
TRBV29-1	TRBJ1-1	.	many	CSVDRAEAFF	TGCAGCGTTGACCGGGCGGAAGCTTTCTTT
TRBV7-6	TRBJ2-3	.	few	CASSLAGGPADTQYF	TGTGCCAGCAGCTTAGCGGGGGGGCCGGCAGATACGCAGTATTTT
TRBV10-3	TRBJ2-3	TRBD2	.	CAISELWTSGTQSTDTQYF	TGTGCCATCAGTGAGTTGTGGACTAGCGGGACTCAAAGCACAGATACGCAGTATTTT
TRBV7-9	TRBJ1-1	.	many	CASRGKPTDTEAFF	TGTGCCAGCAGGGGGAAACCGACAGACACTGAAGCTTTCTTT
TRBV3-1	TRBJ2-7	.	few	CASSQGGTTYEQYF	TGTGCCAGCAGCCAAGGGGGTACCACCTACGAGCAGTACTTC
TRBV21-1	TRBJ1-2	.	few	CASSKRRGCYGYTF	TGTGCCAGCAGCAAACGTCGCGGCTGCTATGGCTACACCTTC
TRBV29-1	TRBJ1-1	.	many	CSVGGGENTEAFF	TGCAGCGTTGGCGGAGGGGAGAACACTGAAGCTTTCTTT
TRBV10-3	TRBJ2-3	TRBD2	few	CAISEPGLAVTDTQYF	TGTGCCATCAGTGAGCCAGGACTAGCGGTCACAGATACGCAGTATTTT
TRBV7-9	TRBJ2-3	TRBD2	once	CASSSGLALSTDTQYF	TGTGCCAGCAGCTCGGGACTAGCCCTGAGCACAGATACGCAGTATTTT
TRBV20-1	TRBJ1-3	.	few	CSAPGAGRSGNTIYF	TGCAGTGCCCCTGGTGCAGGGAGGAGCGGAAACACCATATATTTT
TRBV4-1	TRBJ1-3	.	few	CASSPLDRRSGNTIYF	TGCGCCAGCAGCCCCCTGGACCGCCGCTCTGGAAACACCATATATTTT
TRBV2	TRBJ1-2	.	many	CAFLRVSGDYGYTF	TGTGCCTTCCTAAGGGTGAGCGGAGACTATGGCTACACCTTC
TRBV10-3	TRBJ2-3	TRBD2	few	CAISPPPLGTSGGAVADTQYF	TGTGCCATCAGTCCACCTCCCCTCGGGACTAGCGGGGGGGCGGTTGCGGATACGCAGTATTTT
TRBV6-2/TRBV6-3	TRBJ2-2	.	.	CASSYGAGQSTGELFF	TGTGCCAGCAGTTACGGGGCAGGACAGAGCACCGGGGAGCTGTTTTTT